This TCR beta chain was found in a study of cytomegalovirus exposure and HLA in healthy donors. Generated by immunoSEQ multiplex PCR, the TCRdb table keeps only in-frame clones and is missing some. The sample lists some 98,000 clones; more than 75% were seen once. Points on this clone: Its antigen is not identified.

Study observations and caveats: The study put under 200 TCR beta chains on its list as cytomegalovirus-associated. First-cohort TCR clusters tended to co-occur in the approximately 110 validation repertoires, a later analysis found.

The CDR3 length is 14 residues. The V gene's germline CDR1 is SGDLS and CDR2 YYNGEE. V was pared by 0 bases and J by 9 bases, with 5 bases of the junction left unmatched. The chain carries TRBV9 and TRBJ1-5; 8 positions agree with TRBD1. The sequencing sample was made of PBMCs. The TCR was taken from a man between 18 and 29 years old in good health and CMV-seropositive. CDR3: CASSVDTGGWPQHF. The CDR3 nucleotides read TGTGCCAGCAGCGTAGACACAGGGGGGTGGCCCCAGCATTTT.